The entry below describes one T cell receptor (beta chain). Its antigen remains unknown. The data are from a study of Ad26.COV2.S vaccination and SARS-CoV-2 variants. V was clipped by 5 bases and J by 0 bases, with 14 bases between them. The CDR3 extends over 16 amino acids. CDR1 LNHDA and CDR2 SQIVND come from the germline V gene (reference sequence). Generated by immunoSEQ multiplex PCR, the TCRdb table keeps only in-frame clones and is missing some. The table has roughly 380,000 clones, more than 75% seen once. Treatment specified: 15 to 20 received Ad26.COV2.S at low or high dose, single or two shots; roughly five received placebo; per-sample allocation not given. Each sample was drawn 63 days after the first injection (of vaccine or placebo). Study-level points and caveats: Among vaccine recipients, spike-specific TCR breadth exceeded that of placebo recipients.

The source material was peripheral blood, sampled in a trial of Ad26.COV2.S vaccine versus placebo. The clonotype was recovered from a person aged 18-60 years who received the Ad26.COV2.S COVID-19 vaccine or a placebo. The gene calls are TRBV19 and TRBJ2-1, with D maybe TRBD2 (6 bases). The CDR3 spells CASSFRDSSSYNEQFF. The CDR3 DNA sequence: TGTGCCAGTAGTTTCCGGGACTCAAGCTCCTACAATGAGCAGTTCTTC.